This entry concerns a single T cell receptor beta chain. The antigen it binds to is not known. No base quality information exists; no much larger clone differs at one position. The junction shows trimming of 5 bases on V and 2 bases on J, plus 16 bases between the germline ends. CDR1 is given as LNHDA and CDR2 as SQIVND, both from the germline V gene (reference sequence). From the cysteine up to the phenylalanine, the CDR3 has a length of 15 residues. The entry retains the CDR3 DNA only, 45 bases that are in frame from base 1. Using the deep immunoSEQ assay, TCR CDR3 regions were amplified from genomic DNA by multiplex PCR. Extracted genomic DNA from each cell subset was distributed evenly across all wells of several immunoSEQ 96-well plates, and each plate was treated as a replicate. For unsorted PBMC, approximately 0.3 ug genomic DNA, equal to about 29,000 T cell genomes, was loaded into each replicate PCR. Ten immunoSEQ deep assay plates were used to sequence unsorted PBMC genomic DNA. Purified libraries were measured with a Qubit 3.0 fluorometer, size-checked on a Bioanalyzer 2100, and measured again with the KAPA Library Quantification kit. A separate single-read 150-cycle Illumina NextSeq 550 flow cell was used to sequence each immunoSEQ 96-well plate. Per the authors' processing: The immunoSEQ output contained only junctional sequences without quality scores, so filtering could not match that applied to full-length reads. Sequences were annotated with PyIR, a Python wrapper for IgBLAST v1.9, using IMGT germline references to assign V/J genes and CDR3. Reads with weak V/J assignments (E-value above 1e-6), missing CDR3, stop codons, out-of-frame junctions, or ambiguous translated residues were removed. V3J clonotypes were defined as sequences sharing an identical inferred V gene, J gene, and CDR3 amino acid sequence. The percentage overlap between two repertoires was calculated by dividing the number of shared unique clonotypes by the size of the smaller repertoire. RTK rarefaction, the Chao1 estimator, and Recon v2.1 estimates of unobserved clonotypes were used to assess repertoire richness. TCRdb carries this immuneACCESS record with in-frame sequences only. Its versions omit some clonotypes, under half of them owing to an unresolved V gene in the studies checked, with the rest unexplained. The V and J calls and clone size were taken over from that table, and D and trimming were inferred from the DNA. The sample data list 450,000 to 650,000 clones, and around 78% of these were observed just once. The ten largest make up approximately 12% of the sample.

The source of the sample is a study of shared clonotypes between healthy human individuals (dated by TCRdb to between 2020 and 2021). Study-level background: The cohort included a few men and a couple of women between 18 and 49 years of age. Blood TCR repertoires of about 5 healthy adults were deeply sequenced to estimate repertoire size and the extent of clonotype sharing between individuals. To increase sequencing depth and limit assay-specific biases, TCR repertoire library preparation and sequencing were carried out by different laboratories using diverse techniques. Leukapheresis yielded between about 0.9 and 9.5 billion PBMCs per donor.

Donors were healthy HIV-negative adults with no recently reported acute infections or vaccinations. Every donor was a Caucasian adult residing in Nashville, Tennessee, USA. For unsorted samples, 100 million or so PBMCs were counted, and genomic DNA was extracted using the QIAamp DNA Blood Mini kit. Blood was collected by leukapheresis, and PBMCs were isolated by Ficoll-Histopaque density gradient centrifugation and then cryopreserved in liquid nitrogen vapor phase. Summary of the overall study and its limitations: Pairwise subsampling led to the expectation that sequencing depth would affect the degree of clonotype sharing among donors. Because the study included a small number of donors, the genetic and exposure-history diversity represented was limited. Sampling was restricted to blood, and TCR repertoires in tissues likely differ from the TCR repertoires found in blood.

This TCR was recovered from a woman between 35 and 50 years old in good health. Some clones in this sample may be carry-over from other donors' samples. The chain links TRBV19 with TRBJ2-7; perhaps TRBD2 is the D gene, with 5 bases matching. The sample comprised PBMCs. In nucleotide form, the sequence is TGTGCCAGTAGTCTCGCAGAGGGTTCCACCTACGAGCAGTACTTC. The resulting protein is CASSLAEGSTYEQYF.